A single sample gave rise to the 15 T cell receptor beta chains below, sequenced in a study of blood T cell repertoires in COVID-19. Sequencing was performed with immunoSEQ multiplex PCR; in TCRdb, only in-frame clones are kept and a portion is missing. The table shows around 65,000 clones, with almost 80% occurring only once. The specimen was peripheral blood. The source of these receptors is a man aged 60 to 75 with acute or convalescent COVID-19.

CDR3 nucleotides: TGTGTCGAGGGGGGGCAGGTTGTTTTCTCGGGTGGCTACACCTTC. Residues: CVEGGQVVFSGGYTF. The chain couples TRBV7-2 to TRBJ1-2, with a tentative D call TRBD1 (6 bases). The CDR3 runs 15 residues. Looked up from germline, CDR1 is SGHTA and CDR2 is FQGNSA.

The chain uses TRBV18 and TRBJ2-5; D gene uncertain. There are 13 residues in the CDR3. Germline V CDR1 and CDR2: KGHSH, LQKENI. Trimming removed 3 bases from V and 2 bases from J, with 7 bases in between. The CDR3 loop reads CASSPSPQETQYF. For the CDR3, the DNA is TGTGCCAGCTCACCGAGTCCGCAAGAGACCCAGTACTTC.

CDR3 amino acids: CASTPGRGSNTGELFF. The CDR3 nucleotides read TGTGCCAGCACCCCCGGAAGGGGCTCGAACACCGGGGAGCTGTTTTTT. The chain combines TRBV5-5 with TRBJ2-2; TRBD1 is a possible D gene (5 bases). Germline lookup yields CDR1 SGHKS and CDR2 YYEKEE (reference sequence). This CDR3 has 16 residues. The V gene lost 6 bases and the J gene lost 0 bases, with 15 bases spanning the gap. Using reference TRBV5-5 and TRBJ2-2 for the parts outside the CDR3, the full variable domain is DAGVTQSPTHLIKTRGQQVTLRCSPISGHKSVSWYQQVLGQGPQFIFQYYEKEERGRGNFPDRFSARQFPNYSSELNVNALLLGDSALYLCASTPGRGSNTGELFFGEGSRLTVL.

As regards this clone: Its ends do not fully match the called genes, so a read error is possible. The chain couples TRBV7-7 to TRBJ2-5; 7 bases are shared with TRBD2. This CDR3 region has 15 residues. Germline V gives CDR1 SSHAT, CDR2 FNYEAQ (reference sequence). The CDR3 region is CASSLVLAEQETQYF. The CDR3 coding sequence is TGTGCTAGCAGCTTAGTGCTAGCGGAGCAAGAGACCCAGTACTTC.

The chain employs TRBV7-9 and TRBJ2-1; TRBD1 might be the D (6 bases). Trimming cost V 7 bases and J 5 bases, with 15 bases left between them. Germline CDR1 is SEHNR and CDR2 is FQNEAQ (reference sequence). The CDR3 loop spans 14 amino acids. CDR3 loop: CASTILQGNNEQFF. The CDR3 DNA follows: TGTGCCAGCACCATCTTACAGGGAAACAATGAGCAGTTCTTC.

The chain couples TRBV7-3 to TRBJ1-6; weak D call: TRBD1 (5 bases). The CDR3 is made up of 14 amino acids. CDR1 SGHTA and CDR2 FQGTGA come from the germline V gene. V dropped 3 bases and J dropped 7 bases, with 10 bases sitting between them. The CDR3 loop reads CASSLGLSNSPLHF. CDR3 DNA sequence: TGTGCCAGCAGCTTGGGACTGTCCAATTCACCCCTCCACTTT.

The gene calls are TRBV10-3 and TRBJ1-2, with 10 bases identical to TRBD1. Per the germline V gene, CDR1 is ENHRY and CDR2 is SYGVKD. Unmatched junction bases numbered 5, after V lost 2 bases and J lost 5 bases. The CDR3 contains 15 residues. In nucleotides, the CDR3 is TGTGCCATCAGTGAGCGGGACAGGGGCGGATATGGCTACACCTTC. It yields the protein CAISERDRGGYGYTF.

This sequence joins TRBV18 and TRBJ1-5; D gene ambiguous. V was shortened by 2 bases and J by 5 bases, with 7 bases between the two germline ends. The germline V gene encodes CDR1 KGHSH and CDR2 LQKENI. This CDR3 is 13 amino acids long. CDR3 in amino acids: CASSPGVDQPQHF. DNA for the CDR3: TGTGCCAGCTCACCAGGAGTCGATCAGCCCCAGCATTTT.

Written as DNA, the CDR3 is TGTGCCAGCAGGAGAAAGAATGAGCAGTTCTTC. Translated: CASRRKNEQFF. The rearrangement joins TRBV7-2 to TRBJ2-1; no firm D call. Germline loops: CDR1 SGHTA, CDR2 FQGNSA. The CDR3 spans 11 residues. V was shortened by 6 bases and J by 7 bases, with 7 bases between the two germline ends.

This clone appeared a single time. This chain joins TRBV5-6 and TRBJ1-1, with 8 bases aligning to TRBD1. V dropped 5 bases and J dropped 0; count of bases not matched to a gene: 6. CDR3 size: 15 residues. In germline, CDR1 is SGHDT, CDR2 YYEEEE. The CDR3 loop is CASRLTGVVNTEAFF. The DNA for the CDR3 is TGTGCCAGCAGGTTGACAGGGGTGGTGAACACTGAAGCTTTCTTT.

This chain uses TRBV5-1 with TRBJ2-7; 8 positions agree with TRBD1. This CDR3 region has 14 residues. V dropped 2 bases and J dropped 4; count of bases not matched to a gene: 5. Looked up from germline, CDR1 is SGHRS and CDR2 is YFSETQ. CDR3 region: CASSFQGAVYEQYF. The DNA for the CDR3 is TGCGCCAGCAGCTTCCAGGGGGCTGTTTACGAGCAGTACTTC.

The V call is TRBV19, the J call TRBJ1-2; no definite D call. The CDR3 length is 14 residues. CDR1 and CDR2 (germline): LNHDA, SQIVND (reference sequence). Trimming removed 1 base at V and 1 base at J, with 7 bases between. The CDR3 here is CASSIVSDNYGYTF. Written as DNA, the CDR3 is TGTGCCAGTAGTATAGTGTCAGATAACTATGGCTACACCTTC.

The chain uses TRBV15 and TRBJ1-3; D might be TRBD1 (5 bases). CDR1 is LNHNV and CDR2 is YYDKDF in the germline V gene (reference sequence). CDR3 length equals 13 residues. Trimming took 5 bases from V and 4 from J, leaving 9 bases between them. Written as DNA, the CDR3 is TGTGCCACCAGCGTAGCAGGGGGAAACACCATATATTTT. Translating it yields CATSVAGGNTIYF.

V gene TRBV6-4 combines with J gene TRBJ1-5; 9 nucleotides match TRBD1. Germline V CDR1 and CDR2: MRHNA, SNTAGT. Trimming took 6 bases from V and 3 from J; bases not matched to a gene: 3. The CDR3 sequence is 14 residues long. CDR3 residues: CASRRTGDNQPQHF. The CDR3 DNA reads as TGTGCCAGCAGACGGACAGGGGACAATCAGCCCCAGCATTTT.

This sequence joins TRBV6-2 or TRBV6-3 and TRBJ2-7, with D perhaps matching TRBD1 (6 bases). The CDR3 totals 14 residues. With 2 bases removed from V and 6 bases from J, the gap between germline ends came to 14 bases. From germline, CDR1 is MNHEY and CDR2 SVGEGT. CDR3 DNA: TGTGCCAGCAGTTACACACAGGGAATCGCCGAGCAGTACTTC. This encodes CASSYTQGIAEQYF.